This T cell receptor beta chain was sequenced during a study of graft-versus-host responses after intestinal transplantation. Study-level information: Tacrolimus plus steroids were given to all recipients for 2 to 4 years, preceded by anti-thymocyte globulin induction.

This CDR3 spans 16 amino acids. Germline V CDR1 and CDR2: SEHNR, FQNEAQ (reference sequence). The V and J ends lost 7 bases and 2 bases, in that order; junction bases with no gene match: 14. In its sample, this clone was seen once. Its antigen is still unknown. Libraries were prepared by immunoSEQ multiplex PCR; TCRdb keeps only in-frame clonotypes and omits some of them. The repertoire includes around 87,000 clones, less than 95% of them detected once, and roughly 0.4% sits in the top ten. The V and J genes are TRBV7-9 and TRBJ2-7; TRBD1 matches 7 bases. This sequence was found in a human donor who was the organ donor for an intestinal transplant. Material: unstimulated CD8+ T cells sorted from spleen or lymph node cells, obtained before transplant. The CDR3 DNA follows: TGTGCCAGCAACCCAATTCCCGACAGGGCCCCCTACGAGCAGTACTTC. Amino acid sequence: CASNPIPDRAPYEQYF. Full variable domain (remainder filled in from reference TRBV7-9 and TRBJ2-7): DTGVSQNPRHKITKRGQNVTFRCDPISEHNRLYWYRQTLGQGPEFLTYFQNEAQLEKSRLLSDRFSAERPKGSFSTLEIQRTEQGDSAMYLCASNPIPDRAPYEQYFGPGTRLTVT.